This T cell receptor beta chain derives from a study of T cell changes during pregnancy in multiple sclerosis. Libraries were prepared by immunoSEQ multiplex PCR; TCRdb keeps only in-frame clonotypes and omits some of them. Of about 81,000 clones in the sample, about 94% are singletons; the top ten hold 2.5%. V lost 4 bases, J lost 4 bases, and 6 bases stayed unmatched. From germline, CDR1 is SGHAT and CDR2 FQNNGV. The CDR3 spans 16 residues. This clone was picked up one time. The chain links TRBV11-2 to TRBJ2-5; 13 bases align to TRBD2. The sequence was obtained from a female donor with multiple sclerosis, enrolled in a pregnancy study. Sequences were derived from peripheral blood, sampled in the third trimester of pregnancy. The CDR3 DNA reads as TGTGCCAGCAGCTCGGGACTAGCGGGGAACAGAGAGACCCAGTACTTC. Translated: CASSSGLAGNRETQYF.